Sequencing of this T cell receptor beta chain was carried out in a study of cytotoxic CD8 clonotypes in ibrutinib-treated CLL. General study results and limits: Baseline clonality, above age-matched healthy donor levels, tracked circulating CD8+ T-cell counts.

The method was immunoSEQ multiplex PCR; TCRdb's version includes in-frame clones alone and lacks a portion of them. This sample has about 68,000 clones, with around 68% found just once. About this clone itself: Its antigen is not identified.

The CDR3 runs 15 residues. Germline V CDR1 and CDR2: SQVTM, ANQGSEA. The trim removed 4 bases at V and 4 bases at J, leaving 5 bases unmatched. Sequencing used PBMCs, obtained after 12 months of ibrutinib treatment. This clonotype was sampled from a human donor with chronic lymphocytic leukemia. V and J are TRBV29-1 and TRBJ2-2, with 11 bases lining up with TRBD1. This CDR3 is CSVGQGTGGTGELFF. DNA for the CDR3: TGCAGCGTTGGTCAAGGGACAGGGGGCACCGGGGAGCTGTTTTTT.